This record covers a single TCR beta chain. The antigen remains unidentified. Researchers ran the assay at a deep level. Some clones are missing from TCRdb's copy, which holds only in-frame ones; the method was immunoSEQ multiplex PCR. Found here are 1.5 million to 2.5 million clones, less than 95% of them singletons; the top ten hold 1% to 1.5%. The sample belongs to a study of shared clonotypes between healthy human individuals. Whole-study context: A few men and a couple of women, aged 18 to 49, were donors.

As defined, naive CD8 cells were CD45RO-negative and positively selected for CCR7, with terminally differentiated effector memory CD45RA+ cells excluded. Study outcomes and limitations: Across four donors, naive CD4 shared around 5.4%, naive CD8 under 4%, memory CD4 over 2%, memory CD8 0.4%. The study generally estimated greater richness for naive than memory subsets.

This sequence was found in a man in his late teens or twenties in good health. Source material: naive CD8+ T cells sorted from blood.

The CDR3 nucleotides are TGTGCCAGCAGTTCCGGGGGCGTAGGCTATGGCTACACCTTC. Its translation: CASSSGGVGYGYTF. The chain joins TRBV6-6 to TRBJ1-2; D might be TRBD1 (6 bases). V lost 4 bases to trimming and J lost 4 bases, with 13 bases between them. CDR3 size: 14 residues. Germline V CDR1 and CDR2: MNHNY, SVGAGI (reference sequence).